The clone carrying this TCR beta chain was counted ten times or more. V was pared by 1 base and J by 2 bases, with 13 bases of the junction left unmatched. The germline V gene has CDR1 SGHVS and CDR2 FQNEAQ. The CDR3 consists of 20 residues. These data come from a study of human T cells and chemical hapten exposure. As to time point: patch test 2, 6 weeks after DPC sensitization. Stated treatment: therapeutic diphenylcyclopropenone sensitization with weekly scalp DPC. Total RNA extraction was carried out from unfractionated whole blood. MiXCR, applied by TCRdb to the RACE reads, yields one record per CDR3 protein. The table has roughly 69,000 distinct CDR3 sequences, around 10% seen once; the top ten hold around 7%.

The chain combines TRBV7-8 with TRBJ2-1; 11 nucleotides line up with TRBD2. The sample in question was whole blood, obtained in connection with sensitization to the hapten diphenylcyclopropenone (DPC). This TCR was recovered from a woman between 45 and 60 years old with alopecia areata. Some clones in this sample may be carry-over from other donors' samples. This chain's CDR3 is CASSLGIRLAGSVAYNEQFF. In DNA, the CDR3 is TGTGCCAGCAGCTTAGGAATCAGACTAGCGGGATCCGTTGCCTACAATGAGCAGTTCTTC.